This TCR beta chain was recorded in a study of shared clonotypes between healthy human individuals. For this clone: This sample also contains other DNA sequences that code for the same CDR3.

Measured with immunoSEQ multiplex PCR; TCRdb has only the in-frame clones, and not every one. The sample lists a few million clones, just over 90% seen once, with 0.39% in the top ten. Germline CDR1 is SGHTS and CDR2 is YDEGEE. V lost 1 base and J lost 4, with 6 bases in between. The CDR3 runs to 13 residues. The sequence was collected from a man aged 18 to 30 in good health. Some clones in this sample may be carry-over from other donors' samples. This chain joins TRBV5-8 and TRBJ1-5; D is uncertain. Sequenced: naive CD4+ T cells from PBMCs. As to subset: CD45RA+ positively selected. CDR3 sequence reads: CASSLRSNQPQHF. Here the CDR3 DNA reads TGTGCCAGCAGCTTGAGAAGTAATCAGCCCCAGCATTTT.